This T cell receptor (beta chain) was obtained from a study of regulatory T cells in long-lasting Graves disease. About the study: In persistent Graves' disease, antithyroid drugs had been taken for over 5 years and TSH receptor antibodies stayed positive. Study-wide points: The TCR repertoire of persistent Graves' patients was less diverse than that of newly diagnosed ones. Under persistent disease, TRBV28, TRBJ1-2 and TRBJ2-5 were used preferentially.

Germline V gives CDR1 LGHNA, CDR2 YNFKEQ. V was shortened by 0 bases and J by 6 bases, with 20 bases between the two germline ends. CDR3 length: 18 residues. Indicated time point: persistent/refractory GD, antithyroid drugs over 5 years with positive TRAb. The TCR library used RNA extracted from PBMCs. All patients originated from an endocrinology department located in Xi'an, China. Notes on this clonotype: Its antigen is still unknown.

According to the study, TCR beta libraries were built with iRepertoire HTBI primers and CDR3-region Arm-PCR. TCRdb recomputed calls from the multiplex PCR reads with MiXCR, one row per CDR3 protein. Among roughly 470,000 distinct CDR3 sequences listed, around 21% were seen once. V is TRBV4-2 and J is TRBJ2-2; tentative D call: TRBD2 (6 bases). This sample comprised peripheral blood mononuclear cells (PBMCs), obtained when the disease was refractory, from a patient treated with antithyroid drugs. The sequence derives from a female donor with Graves disease. Here the CDR3 reads CASSQDENSAGLAGELFF. The CDR3 DNA is TGTGCCAGCAGCCAAGATGAAAATTCCGCGGGATTAGCCGGGGAGCTGTTTTTT.